The clone carrying this TCR beta chain showed up just a few times. The study ran its PCR with 60 Vbeta and 13 Jbeta primers. This table comes from immunoSEQ multiplex PCR, and its TCRdb copy is limited to in-frame clones, with some not included. This table has more than 85,000 clones, about 73% appearing once. The data belong to a study of cytomegalovirus exposure and HLA in healthy donors. The clonotype originates from a woman aged 25 to 45 in good health and CMV-seronegative. Sequenced material: PBMCs.

The CDR3 region is CASRRQTGVDEKLFF. The DNA of the CDR3 is TGTGCCAGCAGGAGACAAACAGGGGTTGATGAAAAACTGTTTTTT. This chain joins TRBV2 and TRBJ1-4, with 7 nucleotides matching TRBD1. This CDR3 is 15 amino acids long. With 6 bases clipped from V and 6 bases from J, the junction kept 10 bases outside the gene matches. Germline V CDR1 and CDR2: SNHLY, FYNNEI.